These 27 T cell receptor beta chains were all obtained from the same sample, sequenced in a study of T cell repertoires in cytomegalovirus infection. No antigen has been identified for these receptors. TCRdb used MiXCR to reprocess the reads, holding one entry per CDR3 protein. In the table there are 50,000 to 55,000 distinct CDR3 sequences, 15% to 25% of which are singletons. The input for sequencing was CD8+ T cells from cultured PBMCs, taken from culture after CMV antigen stimulation. Every receptor here comes from a human donor in good health (CMV status not recorded). Some clones in this sample may be carry-over from other donors' samples.

The rearrangement uses TRBV9 and TRBJ2-7; TRBD2 is a possible D gene (6 bases). This CDR3 region has 13 residues. Germline CDR1 reads SGDLS; CDR2 reads YYNGEE. With 5 bases removed from V and 4 bases from J, the gap between germline ends came to 13 bases. The chain's CDR3 is CASSAGSGYEQYF. CDR3 bases: TGTGCCAGCAGTGCGGGAAGTGGGTACGAGCAGTACTTC.

This clonotype was counted a few times. The CDR3 DNA reads TGTGCCAGCAGCCCCGCTGGGGCGGGTCAGCCCCAGCATTTT. Protein: CASSPAGAGQPQHF. The J gene is TRBJ1-5, the V gene TRBV7-9; a possible D gene is TRBD1 (5 bases). V lost 5 bases and J lost 6, with 14 bases in between. Germline assignment: CDR1 SEHNR and CDR2 FQNEAQ (reference sequence). The CDR3 covers 14 residues.

This clonotype occurred a few times. The chain uses TRBV27 and TRBJ2-3; 9 bases are shared with TRBD2. The germline V gene has CDR1 MNHEY and CDR2 SMNVEV (reference sequence). The V and J ends lost 2 bases and 4 bases, in that order; junction bases with no gene match: 10. This CDR3 has 17 amino acids. CDR3 residues: CASSLSSGSFSPDTQYF. The CDR3 DNA is TGTGCCAGCAGTTTAAGTAGCGGGAGCTTTAGCCCAGATACGCAGTATTTT.

This clonotype has just a few counts. This chain connects TRBV2 to TRBJ1-2; 8 bases line up with TRBD1. After removal of 7 bases from V and 4 bases from J, the junction contained 14 bases not matched to a gene. Germline values: CDR1 SNHLY, CDR2 FYNNEI. The CDR3 covers 16 residues. The CDR3 loop reads CASTSGGQEAIYGYTF. The CDR3 region has the DNA TGTGCCAGCACCTCGGGGGGACAGGAGGCGATCTATGGCTACACCTTC.

The rearrangement links TRBV12-3 or TRBV12-4 to TRBJ2-7, with D possibly being TRBD1 (5 bases). The length of the CDR3 is 12 residues. Trimming took off 3 bases at V and 4 bases at J, with 7 bases between the two ends. DNA of the CDR3: TGTGCCAGCAGTTTGGGGCTATACGAGCAGTACTTC. It yields the protein CASSLGLYEQYF.

This clonotype appeared a few times. The CDR3 DNA follows: TGTGCCAGCAGCTTAGCGCCGGGGGGGGTCTGGGGCTACACCTTC. It specifies CASSLAPGGVWGYTF. The chain couples TRBV7-2 to TRBJ1-2; maybe TRBD1 (5 bases). Trimming shortened V by 0 bases and J by 8 bases, and 16 bases separated the two germline ends. CDR1 and CDR2 (germline): SGHTA, FQGNSA. This CDR3 is built from 15 residues.

The rearrangement joins TRBV7-9 to TRBJ2-7; D possibly corresponds to TRBD1 (5 bases). The CDR3 sequence is 14 residues long. Germline loops: CDR1 SEHNR, CDR2 FQNEAQ (reference sequence). V was shortened by 5 bases and J by 2 bases, with 13 bases between the two germline ends. CDR3 nucleotides: TGTGCCAGCAGCCCTGGACAAGGACCCTACGAGCAGTACTTC. Its translation is CASSPGQGPYEQYF.

The table lists this clonotype with a few counts. The gene calls are TRBV25-1 and TRBJ1-2, with 7 bases aligning to TRBD1. With 8 bases clipped from V and 4 bases from J, the junction kept 7 bases outside the gene matches. In germline, CDR1 is MGHDK, CDR2 SYGVNS. The CDR3 has 13 amino acids. The CDR3 nucleotides are TGTGCCAGCCGGACAGGCGAACCCTATGGCTACACCTTC. Its protein product is CASRTGEPYGYTF.

V is TRBV27 and J is TRBJ2-1, with D maybe TRBD2 (5 bases). Germline loops: CDR1 MNHEY, CDR2 SMNVEV (reference sequence). The CDR3 consists of 14 residues. Trimming took 1 base from V and 2 from J, leaving 6 bases between them. CDR3 coding DNA: TGTGCCAGCAGTTTATACGGGACCTACAATGAGCAGTTCTTC. This translates into CASSLYGTYNEQFF.

This clonotype came up a few times. The chain employs TRBV12-3 or TRBV12-4 and TRBJ1-1; weak D call: TRBD1 (6 bases). V dropped 5 bases and J dropped 6 bases, with 13 bases sitting between them. The CDR3 has 13 amino acids. The CDR3: CASSIPQGAEAFF. Written as DNA, the CDR3 is TGTGCCAGCAGTATACCACAGGGAGCTGAAGCTTTCTTT.

This clonotype was observed a handful of times. The V gene is TRBV6-1, the J gene TRBJ2-1, with D possibly matching TRBD2 (7 bases). Germline values: CDR1 MNHNS, CDR2 SASEGT. The CDR3 consists of 16 residues. Trimming shortened V by 3 bases and J by 0 bases, and 12 bases separated the two germline ends. The CDR3 region is CASSDGGGGSYNEQFF. For the CDR3, the DNA is TGTGCCAGCAGTGATGGGGGAGGGGGCTCCTACAATGAGCAGTTCTTC.

The chain's CDR3 is CASSLTQWGTEAFF. For the CDR3, the DNA is TGTGCCAGCAGCTTAACCCAGTGGGGCACTGAAGCTTTCTTT. The V and J genes are TRBV7-2 and TRBJ1-1; no definite D call. CDR1 is SGHTA, CDR2 FQGNSA, per germline. V shed 2 bases and J shed 4 bases, with 11 bases lying between them. This CDR3 is 14 amino acids long.

Only a few counts were recorded for this clonotype. J is TRBJ1-1 and V is TRBV6-5, with 11 nucleotides matching TRBD1. Germline V gives CDR1 MNHEY, CDR2 SVGAGI. This CDR3 contains 14 residues. J lost 5 bases, V lost 7 bases, and 6 bases had no gene match. This chain's CDR3 is CASTYRDRGTEAFF. DNA of the CDR3: TGTGCCAGCACCTACCGGGACAGGGGGACTGAAGCTTTCTTT.

The rearrangement joins TRBV29-1 to TRBJ2-7; TRBD2 aligns across 9 bases. V gave up 3 bases and J gave up 2 bases; unmatched junction bases: 11. Germline V gene lookup returns CDR1 SQVTM and CDR2 ANQGSEA. This CDR3 has 16 residues. The CDR3, as DNA: TGCAGCGTTGAGGGCAGGGATGGCGGGAGGGCCTACGAGCAGTACTTC. Translation gives CSVEGRDGGRAYEQYF.

The rearrangement links TRBV7-8 to TRBJ2-1; D ambiguous. There are 15 residues in the CDR3. Germline CDR1 reads SGHVS; CDR2 reads FQNEAQ. V was trimmed by 4 bases and J by 8 bases, leaving 18 bases between them. CDR3 bases: TGTGCCAGCAGCTCTACGGAAGCCCTTTACGATGAGCAGTTCTTC. Translation gives CASSSTEALYDEQFF.

The genes are TRBV7-9 and TRBJ2-3; 10 positions match TRBD2. CDR3 length: 15 amino acids. After removal of 5 bases from V and 4 bases from J, the junction contained 6 bases not matched to a gene. CDR1 and CDR2 from the germline V gene are SEHNR and FQNEAQ (reference sequence). CDR3 nucleotides: TGTGCCAGCAGCATGCTAGCGGGGGATTCAGATACGCAGTATTTT. This translates into CASSMLAGDSDTQYF.

This clonotype was recorded at least ten times. The rearrangement joins TRBV7-2 to TRBJ2-7; 8 bases map to TRBD1. CDR1 and CDR2 from the germline V gene are SGHTA and FQGNSA. This CDR3 is built from 14 residues. V was clipped by 3 bases and J by 4 bases; unmatched bases: 5. DNA of the CDR3: TGTGCCAGCAGCTTGGGTCAGGGGGCTTACGAGCAGTACTTC. Protein product: CASSLGQGAYEQYF.

This clonotype was seen more than once but under ten times. The V call is TRBV28, the J call TRBJ2-1; weak D call: TRBD2 (6 bases). Germline V lookup: CDR1 MDHEN, CDR2 SYDVKM. Trimming stripped 3 bases from V and 8 bases from J, with 14 bases between. This CDR3 has 14 amino acids. CDR3 region: CASSFGLGGDEQFF. Here the CDR3 DNA reads TGTGCCAGCAGTTTCGGATTGGGAGGAGATGAGCAGTTCTTC.

This chain connects TRBV19 to TRBJ2-7; 9 bases line up with TRBD1. Germline CDR1 reads LNHDA; CDR2 reads SQIVND (reference sequence). The CDR3 loop spans 14 amino acids. Unmatched junction bases numbered 7, after V lost 5 bases and J lost 5 bases. The CDR3 loop is CASSLGQGFNEQYF. CDR3 nucleotides: TGTGCCAGTAGTCTTGGACAGGGGTTTAACGAGCAGTACTTC.

The rearrangement uses TRBV7-8 and TRBJ2-1; D gene uncertain. Per the germline V gene, CDR1 is SGHVS and CDR2 is FQNEAQ. The CDR3 sequence is 12 residues long. V was clipped by 2 bases and J by 7 bases, with 6 bases between them. CDR3: CASSLWGNEQFF. CDR3 in DNA: TGTGCCAGCAGCTTATGGGGAAATGAGCAGTTCTTC.

The chain employs TRBV4-1 and TRBJ1-4, with TRBD1 as a possible D gene (6 bases). CDR3 length equals 14 residues. Germline CDR1 is MGHRA and CDR2 is YSYEKL. Between the trimmed V and J ends, which lost 2 bases and 3 bases, there was a span of 7 bases. CDR3 sequence: CASSQRGANEKLFF. The CDR3 coding sequence is TGCGCCAGCAGCCAAAGGGGGGCTAATGAAAAACTGTTTTTT.

The table lists this clonotype with a few counts. The chain combines TRBV19 with TRBJ1-5; D might be TRBD1 (5 bases). Deletions cut 6 bases from V and 0 bases from J, with 12 bases between. From germline, CDR1 is LNHDA and CDR2 SQIVND (reference sequence). This CDR3 is 15 amino acids long. CDR3 loop: CASRRTPYSNQPQHF. The CDR3 DNA follows: TGTGCCAGTAGGAGGACACCTTATAGCAATCAGCCCCAGCATTTT.

This chain uses TRBV6-2 or TRBV6-3 with TRBJ1-5; tentatively, D is TRBD1 (5 bases). Trimming removed 7 bases at V and 3 bases at J, with 10 bases between. CDR3 length equals 13 residues. CDR1 and CDR2 from the germline V gene are MNHEY and SVGEGT. This chain's CDR3 is CASTGHSNQPQHF. CDR3 DNA: TGTGCCAGCACTGGACATTCCAATCAGCCCCAGCATTTT.

This clonotype was counted many times. The chain joins TRBV24-1 to TRBJ2-2, with 8 bases identical to TRBD2. Germline lookup yields CDR1 KGHDR and CDR2 SFDVKD. This CDR3 is 15 amino acids long. V trimming: 8 bases; J trimming: 2 bases; junction bases outside the gene matches: 6. CDR3 DNA: TGTGCCACCACCCCGAGCGGGGGAAACACCGGGGAGCTGTTTTTT. It translates to CATTPSGGNTGELFF.

CDR3 nucleotide sequence: TGTGCCAGCAGTCACACACAGAGCAATCAGCCCCAGCATTTT. Its protein product is CASSHTQSNQPQHF. The chain combines TRBV12-3 or TRBV12-4 with TRBJ1-5, with unresolved D. Trimming left V 5 bases short and J 1 base short, with 9 bases between. This CDR3 contains 14 residues.

The J gene is TRBJ2-1, the V gene TRBV5-6, with TRBD2 matching 10 bases. V shed 1 base, J shed 10 bases, and the junction held 8 bases outside the gene matches. The V gene's germline CDR1 is SGHDT and CDR2 YYEEEE. CDR3 length: 15 amino acids. The CDR3 loop is CASSLRSGGDLEQFF. The CDR3 DNA reads as TGTGCCAGCAGCTTGAGAAGCGGGGGGGACCTAGAGCAGTTCTTC. Filled out from reference TRBV5-6 and TRBJ2-1, the complete variable domain reads DAGVTQSPTHLIKTRGQQVTLRCSPKSGHDTVSWYQQALGQGPQFIFQYYEEEERQRGNFPDRFSGHQFPNYSSELNVNALLLGDSALYLCASSLRSGGDLEQFFGPGTRLTVL.

This clonotype has only a few counts. The chain combines TRBV27 with TRBJ1-1; 7 nucleotides match TRBD1. After removal of 7 bases from V and 5 bases from J, the junction contained 10 bases not matched to a gene. The CDR3 has 14 residues. Germline CDR1 MNHEY, CDR2 SMNVEV (reference sequence). The CDR3 DNA reads TGTGCCAGCAACTTCTTAGGGGGCGCGACTGAAGCTTTCTTT. Translated: CASNFLGGATEAFF.